Listed below are T cell receptor beta chains from one sample, sequenced in a study of blood T cells in healthy people across ages. MiXCR, applied by TCRdb to the 5' RACE reads, yields one record per CDR3 protein. The sample has roughly 900,000 distinct CDR3 sequences; around 48% are singletons. Sample: blood. These receptors came from a man younger than 40 in good health. Both conserved end residues are trimmed from each CDR3. D genes are given only for firm matches.

J | V | D | CDR3
TRBJ1-1 | TRBV29-1 | . | SVEGGTEAF
TRBJ2-2 | TRBV29-1 | . | SVALDTGELF
TRBJ2-3 | TRBV12-3/TRBV12-4 | . | ASGDSAVRDTQY
TRBJ2-7 | TRBV30 | . | AWSQPRRALFGGEQY
TRBJ2-7 | TRBV4-3 | . | ASSQDRGYSYEQY
TRBJ2-1 | TRBV20-1 | TRBD2 | SAPQAGGLSNEQF
TRBJ2-7 | TRBV6-5 | . | ASSPRTGIYEQY
TRBJ2-5 | TRBV5-1 | TRBD2 | ASSPGGLAGQETQY
TRBJ2-5 | TRBV10-3 | TRBD2 | AITASGGSRETQY
TRBJ2-5 | TRBV4-2 | TRBD2 | ASSLLADQETQY
TRBJ2-5 | TRBV3-1 | . | APRGGKETQY
TRBJ2-3 | TRBV20-1 | TRBD2 | SARALAGRADTQY
TRBJ2-1 | TRBV6-1 | . | ASSETGGGEQF
TRBJ1-6 | TRBV25-1 | . | ASSESGARPFGNSPLH
TRBJ1-6 | TRBV20-1 | . | SARRPNSPLH
TRBJ2-7 | TRBV3-1 | . | ASSQDWSYEQY
TRBJ2-3 | TRBV10-2 | . | ASTEGSTNTQY
TRBJ2-1 | TRBV20-1 | TRBD1 | SAPDREGDNEQF
TRBJ1-2 | TRBV2 | TRBD1 | ASSDYAGQGKGYT
TRBJ2-7 | TRBV7-9 | TRBD1 | ASSSDRASSYEQY
. | TRBV5-1 | . | ASSGGAVYEQY
TRBJ2-1 | TRBV9 | . | ASSGAPPYNEQF
TRBJ1-1 | TRBV7-9 | . | ASSLGSPEAF
TRBJ1-1 | TRBV4-2 | . | ASSQEGAGGYAEAF
TRBJ1-5 | TRBV6-5 | . | ASRPRGNQPQH
. | TRBV20-1 | . | SALDIRQRSVYEQY
TRBJ1-2 | TRBV3-1 | . | ASSQQVADYT
TRBJ1-4 | TRBV6-2/TRBV6-3 | . | ASSAGREKLF
. | TRBV10-3 | . | AISELGHEQY
TRBJ2-5 | TRBV29-1 | . | SVQGAEQY
TRBJ2-7 | TRBV18 | . | ASSPDRRSSYEQY
TRBJ1-4 | TRBV15 | . | ATSRDRGTGEKLF
TRBJ2-1 | TRBV15 | TRBD1 | ATSREQGAGNNEQF
TRBJ1-5 | TRBV6-2/TRBV6-3 | . | ASSCGTGLRGNQPQH
TRBJ2-1 | TRBV5-1 | . | ASSFRDEQF
TRBJ1-2 | TRBV4-1 | . | ASSQGPGEPLGYGYT
TRBJ2-3 | TRBV6-1 | TRBD2 | ASSDTLAGRTDTQY
TRBJ2-1 | TRBV20-1 | TRBD2 | SARDSLSRRGIHNEQF
TRBJ2-7 | TRBV7-9 | . | ASIPRSSYEQY
TRBJ2-7 | TRBV11-1 | TRBD2 | ASSGPPSYKQY
TRBJ2-7 | TRBV29-1 | . | SVEFGESYEQY
TRBJ2-7 | TRBV2 | TRBD2 | ASRSSGSSYEQY
TRBJ2-3 | TRBV20-1 | TRBD2 | SAERGGNTDTQY
TRBJ2-2 | TRBV2 | TRBD1 | ASSLDRGKFEELF
. | TRBV7-8 | . | ASSLNLRGAAETQY
TRBJ1-5 | TRBV29-1 | . | SVRTGPLNQPQH
TRBJ2-3 | TRBV4-2 | TRBD2 | ASSQDFAGGTDTQY
TRBJ2-7 | TRBV28 | TRBD1 | ASLHPGQVEGPYEQY
TRBJ1-2 | TRBV5-1 | . | ASSVDPQNGYT
TRBJ2-1 | TRBV28 | . | ASIGVRAMSFEQF